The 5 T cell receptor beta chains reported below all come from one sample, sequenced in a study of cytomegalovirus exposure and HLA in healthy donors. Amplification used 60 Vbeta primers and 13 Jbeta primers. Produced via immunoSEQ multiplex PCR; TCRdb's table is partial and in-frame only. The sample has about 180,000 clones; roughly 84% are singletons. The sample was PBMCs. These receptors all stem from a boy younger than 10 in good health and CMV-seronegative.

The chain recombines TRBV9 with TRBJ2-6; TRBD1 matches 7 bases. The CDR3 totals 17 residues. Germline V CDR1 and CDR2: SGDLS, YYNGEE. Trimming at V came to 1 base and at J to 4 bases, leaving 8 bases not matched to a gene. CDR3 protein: CASSVTTGVSGANVLTF. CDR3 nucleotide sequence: TGTGCCAGCAGCGTAACTACAGGGGTCTCCGGGGCCAACGTCCTGACTTTC.

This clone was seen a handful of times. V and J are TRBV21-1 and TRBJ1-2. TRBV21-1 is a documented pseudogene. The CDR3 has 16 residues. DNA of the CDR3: TGTGCCAGCAGCAAAGTTGGGGGGGGTTGGGGCTATGGCTACACCTTC. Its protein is CASSKVGGGWGYGYTF.

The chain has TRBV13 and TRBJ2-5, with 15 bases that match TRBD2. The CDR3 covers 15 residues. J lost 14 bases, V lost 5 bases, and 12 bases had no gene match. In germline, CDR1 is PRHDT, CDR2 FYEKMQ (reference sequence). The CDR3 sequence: CASSLRTSGGASVYF. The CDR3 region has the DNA TGTGCCAGCAGCCTCAGGACTAGCGGGGGGGCCTCGGTATACTTC.

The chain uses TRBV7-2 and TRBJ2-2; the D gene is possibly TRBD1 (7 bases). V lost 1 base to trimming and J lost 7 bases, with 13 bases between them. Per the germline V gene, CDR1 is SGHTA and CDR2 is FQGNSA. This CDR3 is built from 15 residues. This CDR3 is CASSLGGRDSGELFF. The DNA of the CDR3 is TGTGCCAGCAGCTTAGGGGGGCGGGACAGCGGGGAGCTGTTTTTT.

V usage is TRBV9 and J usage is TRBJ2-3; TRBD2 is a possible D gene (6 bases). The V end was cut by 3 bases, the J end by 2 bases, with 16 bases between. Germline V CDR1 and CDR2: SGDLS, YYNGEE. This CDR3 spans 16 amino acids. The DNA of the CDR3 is TGTGCCAGCAGCGCGAAAACCGGGACTTTCACAGATACGCAGTATTTT. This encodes CASSAKTGTFTDTQYF.